These 21 T cell receptor beta chains were all obtained from the same sample, sequenced in a study of T-cell memory formation after mild COVID-19. TCRdb ran MiXCR on the 5' RACE reads and lists one entry per CDR3 protein. The repertoire holds fewer than 650,000 distinct CDR3 sequences, with roughly 21% as singletons. The sequenced material came from PBMCs or a T cell subset sorted from them (not recorded which). The receptors come from an adult woman who had mild COVID-19 (a few samples of this study predate the infection). Cell type and time point are not known.

The gene calls are TRBV18 and TRBJ2-5, with TRBD2 matching over 7 bases. Germline CDR1 is KGHSH and CDR2 is LQKENI. This CDR3 is built from 14 residues. Unmatched junction bases numbered 6, after V lost 3 bases and J lost 5 bases. CDR3 region: CASSPASGGETQYF. In nucleotides, the CDR3 is TGTGCCAGCTCACCGGCTAGCGGAGGGGAGACCCAGTACTTC.

The chain uses TRBV20-1 and TRBJ2-1, with 13 bases that match TRBD2. The germline V gene encodes CDR1 DFQATT and CDR2 SNEGSKA (reference sequence). The CDR3 spans 14 residues. The trim removed 1 base at V and 8 bases at J, leaving 2 bases unmatched. Here the CDR3 reads CSARGTSGSDEQFF. CDR3 in DNA: TGCAGTGCTAGAGGGACTAGCGGGAGCGATGAGCAGTTCTTC.

A few counts support this clonotype. V and J are TRBV20-1 and TRBJ2-5; maybe TRBD2 (6 bases). CDR1 is DFQATT and CDR2 is SNEGSKA in the germline V gene (reference sequence). V was shortened by 6 bases and J by 4 bases, with 18 bases between the two germline ends. The CDR3 runs to 14 residues. CDR3 in DNA: TGCAGTGCCAACCCGGGCCGGACTATAGAGACCCAGTACTTC. It is translated as CSANPGRTIETQYF.

The V call is TRBV24-1, the J call TRBJ1-2, with 8 nucleotides matching TRBD1. The CDR3 length is 18 residues. The junction had 16 bases not matched to a gene; V was cut back by 3 bases and J by 5 bases. Per the germline V gene, CDR1 is KGHDR and CDR2 is SFDVKD. The CDR3 spells CATSDPSISDREGYGYTF. CDR3 bases: TGTGCCACCAGTGATCCCTCGATTTCGGACAGGGAAGGTTATGGCTACACCTTC.

The chain carries TRBV3-1 and TRBJ2-7; perhaps TRBD1 as D (6 bases). V was shortened by 3 bases and J by 2 bases, with 11 bases between the two germline ends. The CDR3 totals 14 residues. CDR1 is LGHDT, CDR2 YNNKEL, per germline (reference sequence). CDR3 loop: CASSHYRETYEQYF. The CDR3 bases are TGTGCCAGCAGCCACTACAGGGAGACCTACGAGCAGTACTTC.

The V and J genes are TRBV24-1 and TRBJ2-3; 10 bases are a match to TRBD2. Germline loops: CDR1 KGHDR, CDR2 SFDVKD. The CDR3 consists of 15 residues. The V gene end was trimmed by 2 bases and the J gene end by 5 bases; junction bases not matched to a gene: 3. The CDR3: CATSDSTSGEDTQYF. In nucleotides, the CDR3 is TGTGCCACCAGTGATTCCACTAGCGGGGAAGATACGCAGTATTTT.

The rearrangement joins TRBV27 to TRBJ1-2; 9 bases are shared with TRBD1. Per the germline V gene, CDR1 is MNHEY and CDR2 is SMNVEV (reference sequence). V was clipped by 4 bases and J by 8 bases; unmatched bases: 11. This CDR3 region has 15 residues. CDR3 bases: TGTGCCAGCAGTTCCCTAACTGGGACAGGGTCCGGCTACACCTTC. It translates to CASSSLTGTGSGYTF.

The sample holds a few counts of this clonotype. This chain uses TRBV4-1 with TRBJ2-2; D gene unclear. The CDR3 has 14 residues. Trimming removed 1 base at V and 3 bases at J, with 6 bases between. Germline CDR1 is MGHRA and CDR2 is YSYEKL. The DNA for the CDR3 is TGCGCCAGCAGCCAAGGGTTGGACACCGGGGAGCTGTTTTTT. It is translated as CASSQGLDTGELFF.

This clonotype has more than one count but fewer than ten. The chain carries TRBV5-4 and TRBJ1-1, with 8 bases matching TRBD1. The CDR3 extends over 16 amino acids. From germline, CDR1 is SGHNT and CDR2 YYREEE (reference sequence). The junction had 14 bases not matched to a gene; V was cut back by 6 bases and J by 4 bases. The CDR3 sequence: CASKRTGTPSGTEAFF. The CDR3, as DNA: TGTGCCAGCAAGCGGACAGGGACCCCTTCCGGCACTGAAGCTTTCTTT.

The genes are TRBV2 and TRBJ1-2; D not resolved. The V gene's germline CDR1 is SNHLY and CDR2 FYNNEI. The ends were cut back, 3 bases at V and 7 bases at J, with 12 bases in the middle. This CDR3 is 13 amino acids long. CDR3 sequence: CASSDSRIAGYTF. The CDR3 region has the DNA TGTGCCAGCAGTGATTCCAGGATTGCTGGCTACACCTTC.

This clonotype was seen a few times. The chain is built from TRBV5-1 and TRBJ1-1; 9 bases are shared with TRBD1. CDR1 is SGHRS, CDR2 YFSETQ, per germline. This CDR3 comprises 13 residues. J gave up 7 bases and V 6 bases, and 7 bases lay outside the gene matches. The CDR3 loop is CASNIQGADEAFF. The CDR3 DNA follows: TGCGCCAGCAACATACAGGGGGCGGATGAAGCTTTCTTT.

The chain is built from TRBV30 and TRBJ1-2, with D maybe TRBD1 (6 bases). This CDR3 has 13 amino acids. CDR1 and CDR2 from the germline V gene are GTSNPN and SVGIG (reference sequence). V lost 8 bases and J lost 4, with 17 bases in between. DNA of the CDR3: TGTGCCCTTTCGCGGGGGGCGGTCTATGGCTACACCTTC. Amino acids: CALSRGAVYGYTF.

This clonotype was found a few times. The CDR3, as DNA: TGTGCCAGCAGTAAGACGGTCTCCCCAAATGAAAAACTGTTTTTT. It encodes CASSKTVSPNEKLFF. This chain joins TRBV7-9 and TRBJ1-4; no firm D call. The germline gives CDR1 SEHNR, CDR2 FQNEAQ (reference sequence). V lost 6 bases and J 5 bases, leaving 16 bases between the germline ends. The CDR3 consists of 15 residues.

This chain links TRBV12-3 or TRBV12-4 with TRBJ2-1; no reliable D call. There are 14 residues in the CDR3. Trimming stripped 3 bases from V and 0 bases from J, with 6 bases between. CDR3: CASSFGVSYNEQFF. The DNA for the CDR3 is TGTGCCAGCAGTTTTGGGGTCTCCTACAATGAGCAGTTCTTC.

The CDR3 region has the DNA TGTGCCAGCAGCTCCCCTGCGGCTGATGGCTACACCTTC. Its translation is CASSSPAADGYTF. The J gene is TRBJ1-2, the V gene TRBV5-5, with D hard to call. CDR3 size: 13 residues. V was clipped by 3 bases and J by 6 bases, with 12 bases between them. The germline V gene has CDR1 SGHKS and CDR2 YYEKEE (reference sequence).

This clonotype has at least ten counts. The chain has TRBV5-1 and TRBJ2-1; D ambiguous. Between the trimmed V and J ends, which lost 0 bases and 0 bases, there was a span of 10 bases. The CDR3 contains 16 residues. Germline CDR1 is SGHRS and CDR2 is YFSETQ. The CDR3 DNA sequence: TGCGCCAGCAGCTTGGATCGCAGGTACTCCTACAATGAGCAGTTCTTC. The encoded protein is CASSLDRRYSYNEQFF.

This clonotype was counted a few times. This sequence joins TRBV30 and TRBJ1-5, with D possibly TRBD1 on 6 matching bases. Per germline, CDR1 GTSNPN and CDR2 SVGIG (reference sequence). V lost 5 bases to trimming and J lost 3 bases, with 14 bases between them. CDR3 length equals 14 residues. The CDR3 DNA follows: TGTGCCTGGGCCTCAGGGGTTTACAATCAGCCCCAGCATTTT. It specifies CAWASGVYNQPQHF.

Comments on this clonotype: The junction departs from germline at one end; a sequencing error may be responsible. The rearrangement uses TRBV7-3 and TRBJ1-6; maybe TRBD1 (5 bases). The CDR3 spans 13 residues. The germline V gene encodes CDR1 SGHTA and CDR2 FQGTGA. Here the CDR3 reads CASGLQGSSPLHF. In DNA form, the CDR3 reads TGTGCCAGCGGCTTGCAGGGTTCCTCACCCCTCCACTTT.

The gene calls are TRBV7-6 and TRBJ1-1, with D hard to call. Germline lookup yields CDR1 SGHVS and CDR2 FNYEAQ. The CDR3 is 14 amino acids. Trimming shortened V by 3 bases and J by 5 bases, and 13 bases separated the two germline ends. The chain's CDR3 is CASSFSRLGTEAFF. The DNA of the CDR3 is TGTGCCAGCAGCTTTAGTCGACTTGGGACTGAAGCTTTCTTT.

The V call is TRBV5-1, the J call TRBJ1-5; the D is unclear. CDR1 and CDR2 from the germline V gene are SGHRS and YFSETQ. V lost 4 bases and J 9 bases, leaving 20 bases between the germline ends. The CDR3 sequence is 15 residues long. CDR3 DNA: TGCGCCAGCAGCCCACCGTTGGCCCTGGAATGGCCCCAGCATTTT. Its translation: CASSPPLALEWPQHF. Full variable domain (missing parts from reference TRBV5-1 and TRBJ1-5): KAGVTQTPRYLIKTRGQQVTLSCSPISGHRSVSWYQQTPGQGLQFLFEYFSETQRNKGNFPGRFSGRQFSNSRSEMNVSTLELGDSALYLCASSPPLALEWPQHFGDGTRLSIL.

This clonotype was seen only a few times. The rearrangement uses TRBV7-2 and TRBJ2-5; D possibly corresponds to TRBD1 (6 bases). Per the germline V gene, CDR1 is SGHTA and CDR2 is FQGNSA. The length of the CDR3 is 16 residues. V was clipped by 6 bases and J by 5 bases, with 22 bases between them. The CDR3 protein is CASSTHRQATRETQYF. CDR3 DNA: TGTGCCAGCAGTACACACAGACAGGCCACCAGGGAGACCCAGTACTTC.